One and the same sample provided the 15 T cell receptor beta chains below, sequenced in a study of OX40 agonist ivuxolimab in advanced cancers. Assay used: immunoSEQ multiplex PCR; TCRdb lists only in-frame clones, some missing. The sample includes more than 45,000 clones, roughly 85% of them seen just once. Sequences were derived from CD4+ or CD8+ T cells sorted from blood, sampled in a trial of the OX40 agonist ivuxolimab. These receptors were taken from an adult with an advanced solid tumor such as melanoma, head and neck, liver or kidney cancer.

V usage is TRBV9 and J usage is TRBJ2-5, with 13 nucleotides matching TRBD2. This CDR3 spans 17 amino acids. Germline-derived CDR1 and CDR2 are SGDLS and YYNGEE. J lost 5 bases, V lost 4 bases, and 11 bases had no gene match. The CDR3 coding sequence is TGTGCCAGCAGCAAATCAGGACTAGCGGGAGAGGGGGAGACCCAGTACTTC. Amino acids: CASSKSGLAGEGETQYF.

The chain is built from TRBV5-4 and TRBJ2-1; TRBD2 aligns across 9 bases. The trim removed 4 bases at V and 7 bases at J, leaving 6 bases unmatched. Germline lookup yields CDR1 SGHNT and CDR2 YYREEE (reference sequence). CDR3 length: 14 residues. CDR3 amino acids: CASSRGLAVNEQFF. In nucleotides, the CDR3 is TGTGCCAGCAGCAGGGGACTAGCCGTGAATGAGCAGTTCTTC.

Regarding this clone: Relative to the germline gene, one junction end is altered; a read error may explain this. The rearrangement joins TRBV6-1 to TRBJ2-3; 9 positions match TRBD2. The CDR3 spans 17 residues. Germline CDR1 MNHNS, CDR2 SASEGT. The CDR3 sequence: CASREGVASGARDTQYF. The CDR3 DNA follows: TGTGCCAGCAGGGAAGGGGTAGCTAGCGGGGCCCGGGATACGCAGTATTTT.

The chain uses TRBV27 and TRBJ2-2; maybe TRBD1 (5 bases). The CDR3 extends over 12 amino acids. In germline, CDR1 is MNHEY, CDR2 SMNVEV (reference sequence). V lost 7 bases and J lost 5, with 8 bases in between. In nucleotides, the CDR3 is TGTGCCAGCAACGACAGAACCGGGGAGCTGTTTTTT. Translation gives CASNDRTGELFF.

The chain uses TRBV6-5 and TRBJ2-1; possibly TRBD1 or TRBD2 for D (5 bases each). The V end was cut by 6 bases, the J end by 5 bases, with 11 bases between. CDR3 length: 13 residues. CDR1 is MNHEY, CDR2 SVGAGI, per germline. Here the CDR3 reads CASRWDDNNEQFF. CDR3 DNA: TGTGCCAGCAGGTGGGACGACAACAATGAGCAGTTCTTC.

The chain joins TRBV14 to TRBJ2-7; D is unclear. The CDR3 loop spans 13 amino acids. Germline V gene lookup returns CDR1 SGHDN and CDR2 FVKESK. The ends were cut back, 0 bases at V and 11 bases at J, with 14 bases in the middle. CDR3 sequence reads: CASSQDPHNAKYF. The CDR3 bases are TGTGCCAGCAGCCAAGATCCCCATAATGCGAAGTACTTC.

This sequence joins TRBV29-1 and TRBJ2-7; D ambiguous. The V gene's germline CDR1 is SQVTM and CDR2 ANQGSEA. The V gene lost 5 bases and the J gene lost 3 bases, with 14 bases spanning the gap. This CDR3 spans 13 amino acids. CDR3 bases: TGCAGCGTTTATATCCCAGCCAGCTACGAGCAGTACTTC. This encodes CSVYIPASYEQYF.

About this clone itself: Other nucleotide sequences in the sample specify the same CDR3. The chain employs TRBV28 and TRBJ2-7; 7 bases align to TRBD2. The germline gives CDR1 MDHEN, CDR2 SYDVKM. Trimming at V came to 6 bases and at J to 3 bases, leaving 2 bases not matched to a gene. The CDR3 sequence is 12 residues long. The CDR3 sequence is CASSRTSYEQYF. In nucleotides, the CDR3 is TGTGCCAGCAGCCGGACTAGCTACGAGCAGTACTTC.

This clone was observed a single time. The chain combines TRBV5-1 with TRBJ2-1; 10 bases map to TRBD2. V dropped 0 bases and J dropped 8; count of bases not matched to a gene: 2. Looked up from germline, CDR1 is SGHRS and CDR2 is YFSETQ. There are 14 residues in the CDR3. CDR3 amino acids: CASSLASGSDEQFF. The CDR3 DNA is TGCGCCAGCAGCTTGGCTAGCGGGAGTGATGAGCAGTTCTTC.

The chain is built from TRBV5-4 and TRBJ2-2, with 11 positions matching TRBD2. The CDR3 is 17 residues long. V was clipped by 4 bases and J by 0 bases; unmatched bases: 5. Per germline, CDR1 SGHNT and CDR2 YYREEE (reference sequence). CDR3 sequence reads: CASSPLAGGANTGELFF. The DNA for the CDR3 is TGTGCCAGCAGCCCGCTAGCGGGAGGTGCGAACACCGGGGAGCTGTTTTTT.

CDR3 residues: CASKTQTGRATQYF. The CDR3 coding sequence is TGTGCCAGCAAAACCCAGACAGGGAGGGCGACCCAGTACTTC. This sequence joins TRBV2 and TRBJ2-5, with D possibly called TRBD1 or TRBD2 (7 bases each). Germline V lookup: CDR1 SNHLY, CDR2 FYNNEI. This CDR3 spans 14 amino acids. V was pared by 7 bases and J by 7 bases, with 19 bases between.

This clone was recorded once. The CDR3 bases are TGTGCCAGCCGACCCGCCAGAGGCACATCCTCCTACGAGCAGTACTTC. It codes for CASRPARGTSSYEQYF. V usage is TRBV2 and J usage is TRBJ2-7, with D uncertain. Trimming cost V 8 bases and J 0 bases, with 20 bases left between them. The CDR3 totals 16 residues. Germline CDR1 SNHLY, CDR2 FYNNEI.

V is TRBV2 and J is TRBJ2-7; D is perhaps TRBD1 (5 bases). Germline V gene sequence: CDR1 SNHLY, CDR2 FYNNEI. V was trimmed by 5 bases and J by 2 bases, leaving 16 bases between them. The CDR3 is 15 amino acids. The CDR3 loop is CASSSYRLQAYEQYF. The CDR3 DNA is TGTGCCAGCAGTTCTTACAGGCTCCAGGCCTACGAGCAGTACTTC.

In its sample, this clone was seen once. The chain is built from TRBV7-3 and TRBJ1-1; 8 nucleotides match TRBD1. This CDR3 contains 15 residues. Trimming at V came to 5 bases and at J to 4 bases, leaving 9 bases not matched to a gene. Germline assignment: CDR1 SGHTA and CDR2 FQGTGA. In DNA form, the CDR3 reads TGTGCCAGCAGCCCCCAGGGGGCGGCGGGCACTGAAGCTTTCTTT. Protein: CASSPQGAAGTEAFF.

The chain carries TRBV7-3 and TRBJ2-2; either TRBD1 or TRBD2 may fit D (5 bases each). Trimming stripped 5 bases from V and 11 bases from J, with 15 bases between. Germline V gene data show CDR1 as SGHTA and CDR2 as FQGTGA. The CDR3 consists of 13 residues. The CDR3 is CASSPGVGVELFF. CDR3 DNA: TGTGCCAGCAGCCCCGGGGTAGGGGTAGAGCTGTTTTTT. The full variable domain, its missing parts supplied by reference TRBV7-3 and TRBJ2-2, is GAGVSQTPSNKVTEKGKYVELRCDPISGHTALYWYRQSLGQGPEFLIYFQGTGAADDSGLPNDRFFAVRPEGSVSTLKIQRTERGDSAVYLCASSPGVGVELFFGEGSRLTVL.